Each of the 11 T cell receptor beta chains below was sequenced from the same sample in a study of control samples from healthy donors and cancer patients. Here immunoSEQ multiplex PCR was the method, and the copy in TCRdb shows in-frame clones only, minus some. The sample contains roughly 92,000 clones, about 88% of which appear only once. Sequenced input: blood. These receptors originate from a woman aged 60-75 years in good health.

The rearrangement links TRBV7-2 to TRBJ1-5; TRBD1 matches 9 bases. Germline V gene sequence: CDR1 SGHTA, CDR2 FQGNSA. CDR3 length: 16 residues. After removal of 3 bases from V and 2 bases from J, the junction contained 5 bases not matched to a gene. The CDR3 sequence: CASSFTGGWGNQPQHF. The CDR3 DNA reads as TGTGCCAGCAGCTTCACAGGGGGCTGGGGCAATCAGCCCCAGCATTTT.

This clone has just one count. The germline gene is not matched at one end of the junction; a read error may be the cause. Additional DNA sequences in this sample encode the identical CDR3. V gene TRBV6-5 combines with J gene TRBJ2-2; D is perhaps TRBD1 (6 bases). The length of the CDR3 is 14 residues. Germline values: CDR1 MNHEY, CDR2 SVGAGI. The CDR3 is CASSVNRVAGELFF. In DNA form, the CDR3 reads TGTGCCAGCAGCGTAAACAGGGTCGCCGGAGAGCTGTTTTTT.

The V call is TRBV6-2 or TRBV6-3, the J call TRBJ2-2; TRBD2 matches at 7 bases. Germline V gene lookup returns CDR1 MNHEY and CDR2 SVGEGT. The CDR3 covers 16 residues. With 6 bases clipped from V and 6 bases from J, the junction kept 13 bases outside the gene matches. DNA of the CDR3: TGTGCCAGCAGGCCTGGAGCGGGGTGGGCCTCCGGGGAGCTGTTTTTT. This codes for CASRPGAGWASGELFF.

The chain joins TRBV10-3 to TRBJ2-3; TRBD2 aligns across 11 bases. The CDR3 contains 17 residues. Per germline, CDR1 ENHRY and CDR2 SYGVKD. V gave up 2 bases and J gave up 2 bases; unmatched junction bases: 6. The CDR3: CAISEAPGLADTDTQYF. CDR3 DNA: TGTGCCATCAGTGAGGCTCCGGGACTAGCGGACACAGATACGCAGTATTTT.

The chain carries TRBV4-1 and TRBJ1-3; no firm D call. This CDR3 spans 13 amino acids. Germline V gene data show CDR1 as MGHRA and CDR2 as YSYEKL. Trimming removed 0 bases at V and 5 bases at J, with 5 bases between. CDR3 sequence (DNA): TGCGCCAGCAGCCAAGATAGTAGAAACACCATATATTTT. This gives the protein CASSQDSRNTIYF.

To note about this clone: An end of the junction differs from the germline gene, which may be a read error. This sequence joins TRBV7-7 and TRBJ2-7, with TRBD1 matching 11 bases. The CDR3 consists of 15 residues. Germline V gene lookup returns CDR1 SSHAT and CDR2 FNYEAQ (reference sequence). The CDR3 loop reads CASSPRDRGYHEQYF. CDR3 sequence (DNA): TGTGCTAGCAGCCCGAGGGACAGGGGGTACCACGAGCAGTACTTC.

This chain joins TRBV6-4 and TRBJ2-1, with D possibly called TRBD1 or TRBD2 (5 bases each). Trimming left V 5 bases short and J 7 bases short, with 15 bases between. The germline V gene encodes CDR1 MRHNA and CDR2 SNTAGT. The CDR3 runs to 14 residues. CDR3 sequence: CASSRDGAGNEQFF. The CDR3 bases are TGTGCCAGCAGTCGAGACGGGGCCGGTAATGAGCAGTTCTTC.

The rearrangement uses TRBV5-1 and TRBJ2-1; 10 bases align to TRBD1. CDR1 is SGHRS and CDR2 is YFSETQ in the germline V gene. The CDR3 runs 16 residues. Losses at the gene ends were 4 bases for V and 6 bases for J; bases not matched to a gene: 10. CDR3 amino acids: CASSAPGQGFINEQFF. In DNA form, the CDR3 reads TGCGCCAGCAGCGCCCCGGGACAGGGGTTTATCAATGAGCAGTTCTTC.

This clone was recorded a few times. This chain joins TRBV2 and TRBJ2-7; perhaps D is TRBD1 or TRBD2 (5 bases each). CDR3 length: 15 amino acids. The germline V gene encodes CDR1 SNHLY and CDR2 FYNNEI. Trimming shortened V by 3 bases and J by 3 bases, and 15 bases separated the two germline ends. Here the CDR3 reads CASSEGPGTGYEQYF. The CDR3 DNA is TGTGCCAGCAGTGAGGGCCCGGGGACCGGCTACGAGCAGTACTTC.

V and J are TRBV7-6 and TRBJ1-5; D is ambiguous. Trimming removed 5 bases at V and 13 bases at J, with 18 bases between. Germline assignment: CDR1 SGHVS and CDR2 FNYEAQ. There are 13 residues in the CDR3. CDR3 nucleotides: TGTGCCAGCAGCCCCGGGGTGGCTACCAAACAGCATTTT. Its translation: CASSPGVATKQHF.

This rearrangement joins TRBV2 to TRBJ2-2; D gene unclear. The V end lost 3 bases, the J end lost 5 bases, and 10 bases lay between the germline ends. CDR3 length equals 14 residues. CDR1 and CDR2 from the germline V gene are SNHLY and FYNNEI. As DNA, the CDR3 is TGTGCCAGCAGTGAGGCCCTATCGACCGGGGAGCTGTTTTTT. Translation gives CASSEALSTGELFF.